This entry features one TCR beta chain sequence. Its antigen is not identified. One entry per CDR3 protein results from TCRdb running MiXCR on the 5' RACE reads. The sample holds a few hundred thousand distinct CDR3 sequences; just under 20% are singletons and the top ten take 20% to 25%. This entry belongs to a study of T-cell memory formation after mild COVID-19. In the study overall: Across donors, TCR clusters were largely donor specific. Study observations and caveats: Researchers report contracting CD4+ clones mostly in CM and EM, with CD8+ clones in EMRA. Prior to infection, memory already included some responding clones, suggesting cross-reactive memory joined. From day 15 to 85, contracting clones were balanced between CD4 and CD8, whereas later expanders leaned toward CD4+.

Germline V gene sequence: CDR1 MNHEY, CDR2 SMNVEV (reference sequence). Trimming cost V 6 bases and J 7 bases, with 15 bases left between them. There are 13 residues in the CDR3. This clonotype originated in a man aged 18 to 35 who had mild COVID-19 (a few samples of this study predate the infection). Cell type and time point are not known. The chain has TRBV27 and TRBJ2-5, with D perhaps TRBD2 (6 bases). The sample consisted of PBMCs or a T cell subset sorted from them (not recorded which). The CDR3 bases are TGTGCCAGCAGCGGGACGCCGGAGGGGACCCAGTACTTC. Encoded protein: CASSGTPEGTQYF.